This record looks at one TCR beta chain sequence and its context. Antigen unknown. V was pared by 5 bases and J by 8 bases, with 22 bases between. The CDR3 loop spans 16 amino acids. CDR1 and CDR2 from the germline V gene are SGHVS and FQNEAQ. The record originates from a study of shared clonotypes between healthy human individuals. In the study overall: Per donor, three plates held CD4 naive cells, three held CD4 memory, two held CD8 naive and one held CD8 memory. Study-wide findings and caveats: Tissue TCR repertoires likely differ from these blood-only repertoires.

Terminally differentiated effector memory CD45RA+ cells were left out of the naive CD8 fraction, which was CD45RO-negative and positively selected for CCR7. Repertoires were generated with immunoSEQ multiplex PCR, while TCRdb's copy carries only in-frame clones and drops some. The data show 1.5 million to 2.5 million clones, just under 95% seen once. The sequence was collected from a young man in good health. The rearrangement links TRBV7-8 to TRBJ1-5, with D perhaps matching TRBD1 (5 bases). What was sequenced was naive CD8+ T cells sorted from blood. The CDR3, as DNA: TGTGCCAGCAGCCCTCCCTTGTGGGGGGTGGGAAAGCCCCAGCATTTT. This translates into CASSPPLWGVGKPQHF.